These T cell receptor beta chains were read from a single sample in a study of shared clonotypes between healthy human individuals. Repertoires were generated with immunoSEQ multiplex PCR, while TCRdb's copy carries only in-frame clones and drops some. The sample yields roughly 1,500,000 clones, less than 99% seen once. The sample taken for sequencing was naive CD4+ T cells sorted from blood. The receptors derive from a man aged 25 to 40 in good health. Each CDR3 is given with its conserved first and last residue.

CDR3aa: CASRGTASSYEQYF; v_gene: TRBV6-5
CDR3aa: CASSVGHLNAEQYF; v_gene: TRBV2
CDR3aa: CASSLFVNTEAFF; v_gene: TRBV28
CDR3aa: CSVEDRSNEKLFF; v_gene: TRBV29-1
CDR3aa: CASSELGVDYGYTF; v_gene: TRBV2
CDR3aa: CASSLDTDKETQYF; v_gene: TRBV5-1
CDR3aa: CASSPSTTYEQYF; v_gene: TRBV18
CDR3aa: CASRVRLNTEAFF; v_gene: TRBV5-1
CDR3aa: CASSPGSSSYNEQFF; v_gene: TRBV18
CDR3aa: CASSGSWGANYGYTF; v_gene: TRBV10-2
CDR3aa: CASSPGGLVPDTQYF; v_gene: TRBV5-4
CDR3aa: CASSQTQGSDNEQFF; v_gene: TRBV7-2
CDR3aa: CASITTVYSNQPQHF; v_gene: TRBV19
CDR3aa: CASSLGDYSYEQYF; v_gene: TRBV7-9
CDR3aa: CASSHKGLEASGTYEQYF; v_gene: TRBV19
CDR3aa: CASQVRGTYEQYF; v_gene: TRBV7-2
CDR3aa: CASSQAGQGRTDTQYF; v_gene: TRBV14
CDR3aa: CASSPITASNSNQPQHF; v_gene: TRBV18
CDR3aa: CASSLRTASNTEAFF; v_gene: TRBV6-5
CDR3aa: CASSQVGGATDTQYF; v_gene: TRBV4-2
CDR3aa: CASSRDRDYGYTF; v_gene: TRBV27
CDR3aa: CASSLVGAGNQPQHF; v_gene: TRBV7-9
CDR3aa: CASSRVNFTSGANVLTF; v_gene: TRBV7-2
CDR3aa: CASSSGTSVNEQFF; v_gene: TRBV5-1
CDR3aa: CASRRGSQETQYF; v_gene: TRBV5-1
CDR3aa: CAISFNRDRKISSTDTQYF; v_gene: TRBV10-3
CDR3aa: CASSLPQGYEQYF; v_gene: TRBV5-4
CDR3aa: CASSSKPAAEQYF; v_gene: TRBV7-9
CDR3aa: CASSLMGWADTQYF; v_gene: TRBV11-2
CDR3aa: CASTRAGGPETQYF; v_gene: TRBV7-9